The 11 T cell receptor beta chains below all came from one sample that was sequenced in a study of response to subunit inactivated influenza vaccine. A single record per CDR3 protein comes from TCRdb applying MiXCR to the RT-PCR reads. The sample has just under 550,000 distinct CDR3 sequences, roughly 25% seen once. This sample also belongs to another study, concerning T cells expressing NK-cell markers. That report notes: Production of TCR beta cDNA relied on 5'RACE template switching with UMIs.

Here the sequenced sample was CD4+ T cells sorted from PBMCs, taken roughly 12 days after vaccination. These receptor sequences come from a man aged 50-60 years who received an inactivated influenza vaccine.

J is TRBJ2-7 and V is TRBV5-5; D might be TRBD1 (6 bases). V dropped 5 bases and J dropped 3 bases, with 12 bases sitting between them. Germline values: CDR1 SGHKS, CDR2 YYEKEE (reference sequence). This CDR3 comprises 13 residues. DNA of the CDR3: TGTGCCAGCAGGAAACTACAGGGCTACGAGCAGTACTTC. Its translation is CASRKLQGYEQYF.

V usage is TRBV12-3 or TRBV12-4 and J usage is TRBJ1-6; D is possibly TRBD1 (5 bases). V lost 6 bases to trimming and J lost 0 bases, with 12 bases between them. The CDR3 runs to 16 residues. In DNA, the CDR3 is TGTGCCAGCAGGTGGGGGTTCGGCTCCTATAATTCACCCCTCCACTTT. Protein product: CASRWGFGSYNSPLHF.

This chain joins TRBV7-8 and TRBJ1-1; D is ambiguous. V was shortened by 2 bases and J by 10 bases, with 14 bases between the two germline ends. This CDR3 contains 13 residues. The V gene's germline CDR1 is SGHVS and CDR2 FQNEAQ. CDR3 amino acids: CASSLTEKIGAFF. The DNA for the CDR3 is TGTGCCAGCAGCTTAACCGAAAAAATAGGAGCTTTCTTT.

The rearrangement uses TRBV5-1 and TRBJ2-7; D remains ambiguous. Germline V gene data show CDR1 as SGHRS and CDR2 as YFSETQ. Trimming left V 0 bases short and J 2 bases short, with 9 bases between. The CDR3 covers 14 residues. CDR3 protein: CASSLDRSTYEQYF. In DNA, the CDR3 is TGCGCCAGCAGCTTGGACAGATCCACCTACGAGCAGTACTTC. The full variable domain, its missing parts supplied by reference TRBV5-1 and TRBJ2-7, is KAGVTQTPRYLIKTRGQQVTLSCSPISGHRSVSWYQQTPGQGLQFLFEYFSETQRNKGNFPGRFSGRQFSNSRSEMNVSTLELGDSALYLCASSLDRSTYEQYFGPGTRLTVT.

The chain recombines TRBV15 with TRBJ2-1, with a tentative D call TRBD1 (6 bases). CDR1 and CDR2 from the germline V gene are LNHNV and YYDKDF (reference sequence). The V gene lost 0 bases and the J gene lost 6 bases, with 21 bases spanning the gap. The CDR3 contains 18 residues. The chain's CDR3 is CATSRDRQALGRFNEQFF. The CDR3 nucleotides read TGTGCCACCAGCAGAGATCGACAGGCCCTGGGAAGGTTCAATGAGCAGTTCTTC.

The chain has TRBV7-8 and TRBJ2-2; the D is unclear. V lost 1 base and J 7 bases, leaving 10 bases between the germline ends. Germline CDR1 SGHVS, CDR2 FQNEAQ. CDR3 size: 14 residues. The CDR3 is CASSLGLGIGELFF. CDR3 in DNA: TGTGCCAGCAGCTTAGGGTTAGGTATCGGGGAGCTGTTTTTT.

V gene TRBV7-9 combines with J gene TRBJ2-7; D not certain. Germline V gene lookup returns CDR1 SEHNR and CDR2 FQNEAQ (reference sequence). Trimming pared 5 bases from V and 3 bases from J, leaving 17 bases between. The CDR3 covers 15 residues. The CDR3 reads CASSPPGLFVYEQYF. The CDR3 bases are TGTGCCAGCAGCCCCCCGGGCCTCTTTGTCTACGAGCAGTACTTC.

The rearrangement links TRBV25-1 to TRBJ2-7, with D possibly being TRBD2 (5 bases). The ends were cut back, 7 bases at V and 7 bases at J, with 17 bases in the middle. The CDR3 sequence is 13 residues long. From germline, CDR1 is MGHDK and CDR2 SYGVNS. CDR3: CASMSWQTGEQYF. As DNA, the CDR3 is TGTGCCAGCATGAGTTGGCAAACGGGGGAGCAGTACTTC.

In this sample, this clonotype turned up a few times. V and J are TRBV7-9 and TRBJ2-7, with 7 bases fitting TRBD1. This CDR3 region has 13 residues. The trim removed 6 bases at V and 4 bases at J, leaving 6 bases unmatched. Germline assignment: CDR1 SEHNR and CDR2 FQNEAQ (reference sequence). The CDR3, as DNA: TGTGCCAGCAGGTTCCGGGACAGTTACGAGCAGTACTTC. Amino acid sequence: CASRFRDSYEQYF.

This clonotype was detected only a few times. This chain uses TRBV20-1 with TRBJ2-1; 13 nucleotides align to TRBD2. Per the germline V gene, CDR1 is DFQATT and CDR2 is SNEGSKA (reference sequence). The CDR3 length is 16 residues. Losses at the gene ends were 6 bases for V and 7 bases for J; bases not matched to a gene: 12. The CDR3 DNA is TGCAGTGCGAGATTCTGGACTAGCGGGAGTTGGAATGAGCAGTTCTTC. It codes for CSARFWTSGSWNEQFF.

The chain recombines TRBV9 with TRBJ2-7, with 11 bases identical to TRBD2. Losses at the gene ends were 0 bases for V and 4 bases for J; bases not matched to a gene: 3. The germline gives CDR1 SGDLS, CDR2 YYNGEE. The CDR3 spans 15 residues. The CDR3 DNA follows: TGTGCCAGCAGCGTAGATGGGACTAGCGGATACGAGCAGTACTTC. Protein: CASSVDGTSGYEQYF.